The 20 T cell receptor beta chains presented below share a single source sample, sequenced in a study of patients and donors after allogeneic stem cell transplantation. In TCRdb, the RT-PCR reads were re-called with MiXCR into one record per CDR3 protein. The sample records approximately 200,000 distinct CDR3 sequences, 41% being singletons. The sequenced sample consisted of blood, either unsorted or a sorted T cell fraction (not recorded which). The source of these receptors is a human donor who was either an allogeneic HSCT recipient or a stem cell or donor lymphocyte infusion donor (not recorded which). It is not recorded whose cells these are; they may come from a transplant donor.

The chain combines TRBV27 with TRBJ2-7; D might be TRBD2 (5 bases). This CDR3 is built from 13 residues. The V and J ends lost 4 bases and 6 bases respectively, with 13 bases between them. Germline V CDR1 and CDR2: MNHEY, SMNVEV (reference sequence). The CDR3 DNA is TGTGCCAGCAGTTACGGCGGCGGGTCCGAGCAGTACTTC. It codes for CASSYGGGSEQYF.

This rearrangement joins TRBV6-5 to TRBJ2-7; TRBD1 is a possible D gene (6 bases). The CDR3 has 11 amino acids. Germline values: CDR1 MNHEY, CDR2 SVGAGI. V lost 4 bases and J lost 7, with 8 bases in between. The DNA of the CDR3 is TGTGCCAGCAGTTCAACAGGGGAGCAGTACTTC. Protein sequence: CASSSTGEQYF.

V gene TRBV5-1 combines with J gene TRBJ2-5; 7 nucleotides match TRBD2. The CDR3 is 15 amino acids. The ends lost 1 base at V and 5 bases at J; junction bases unmatched: 8. Germline CDR1 SGHRS, CDR2 YFSETQ. The CDR3 coding sequence is TGCGCCAGCAGCTTGTTACCGGGAGGCGGTGAGACCCAGTACTTC. Protein sequence: CASSLLPGGGETQYF.

V usage is TRBV4-3 and J usage is TRBJ1-2; TRBD1 might be the D (5 bases). The CDR3 is made up of 16 amino acids. Germline V CDR1 and CDR2: LGHNA, YSLEER. Trimming took off 0 bases at V and 4 bases at J, with 15 bases between the two ends. The CDR3 sequence is CASSQDLGARSYGYTF. The DNA of the CDR3 is TGCGCCAGCAGCCAAGATTTAGGGGCGCGGAGCTATGGCTACACCTTC.

V usage is TRBV24-1 and J usage is TRBJ1-5; D perhaps matches TRBD1 (5 bases). The CDR3 loop spans 13 amino acids. V shed 9 bases and J shed 3 bases, with 11 bases lying between them. Germline V gene sequence: CDR1 KGHDR, CDR2 SFDVKD. CDR3 bases: TGTGCCACCGGGAGACAGTCCAATCAGCCCCAGCATTTT. This encodes CATGRQSNQPQHF.

The gene calls are TRBV9 and TRBJ2-1, with D hard to call. Germline CDR1 reads SGDLS; CDR2 reads YYNGEE. This CDR3 is 11 amino acids long. Trimming cost V 3 bases and J 6 bases, with 4 bases left between them. The CDR3 DNA follows: TGTGCCAGCAGCGCAAGCAATGAGCAGTTCTTC. This codes for CASSASNEQFF.

The rearrangement uses TRBV19 and TRBJ2-7; possibly TRBD1 for D (6 bases). CDR1 is LNHDA and CDR2 is SQIVND in the germline V gene (reference sequence). The CDR3 contains 15 residues. The V end was cut by 3 bases, the J end by 2 bases, with 14 bases between. The CDR3 region is CASSIGQSGTYEQYF. CDR3 in DNA: TGTGCCAGTAGTATTGGACAGTCGGGGACCTACGAGCAGTACTTC.

J is TRBJ1-2 and V is TRBV27, with TRBD1 identical over 11 bases. Trimming at V came to 7 bases and at J to 8 bases, leaving 6 bases not matched to a gene. The length of the CDR3 is 13 residues. Germline CDR1 and CDR2: MNHEY and SMNVEV (reference sequence). The CDR3 DNA reads as TGTGCCAGCACCTCGGGACAGGGGGAAGGCTACACCTTC. It specifies CASTSGQGEGYTF.

The rearrangement uses TRBV20-1 and TRBJ2-7; D remains unclear. This CDR3 spans 12 amino acids. V shed 2 bases and J shed 1 base, with 6 bases lying between them. The germline V gene encodes CDR1 DFQATT and CDR2 SNEGSKA (reference sequence). In DNA, the CDR3 is TGCAGTGCTAGAATAGATTCCTACGAGCAGTACTTC. Its translation is CSARIDSYEQYF.

The CDR3 sequence is CASSREEQSFNYGYTF. The CDR3 DNA is TGTGCCAGCAGCCGGGAGGAGCAGAGCTTTAACTATGGCTACACCTTC. The V gene is TRBV11-2, the J gene TRBJ1-2, with unresolved D. V was pared by 5 bases and J by 1 base, with 17 bases between. Germline values: CDR1 SGHAT, CDR2 FQNNGV. CDR3 length: 16 amino acids.

CDR3 protein: CASIHSENLGNEQFF. The DNA for the CDR3 is TGTGCCAGCATACATAGCGAGAACCTCGGAAATGAGCAGTTCTTC. The chain couples TRBV7-9 to TRBJ2-1; D possibly corresponds to TRBD2 (5 bases). Germline lookup yields CDR1 SEHNR and CDR2 FQNEAQ (reference sequence). The CDR3 is 15 residues long. Trimming removed 7 bases from V and 7 bases from J, with 20 bases in between.

The rearrangement uses TRBV29-1 and TRBJ1-5; 10 positions match TRBD1. Germline CDR1 SQVTM, CDR2 ANQGSEA. The CDR3 runs to 14 residues. Trimming at V came to 2 bases and at J to 6 bases, leaving 4 bases not matched to a gene. The CDR3 DNA sequence: TGCAGCGTTGAACTCGGACAGGGGGGTCAGCCCCAGCATTTT. This sequence encodes CSVELGQGGQPQHF. Supplemented by reference TRBV29-1 and TRBJ1-5, the full variable domain reads SAVISQKPSRDICQRGTSLTIQCQVDSQVTMMFWYRQQPGQSLTLIATANQGSEATYESGFVIDKFPISRPNLTFSTLTVSNMSPEDSSIYLCSVELGQGGQPQHFGDGTRLSIL.

This clonotype was seen a handful of times. This chain connects TRBV19 to TRBJ1-1; D not resolved. The CDR3 contains 15 residues. The germline V and J ends were trimmed by 4 bases and 0 bases, with 12 bases remaining between them. The germline V gene encodes CDR1 LNHDA and CDR2 SQIVND (reference sequence). The CDR3 is CASSKETMMNTEAFF. The DNA for the CDR3 is TGTGCCAGTAGTAAGGAAACGATGATGAACACTGAAGCTTTCTTT.

This clonotype was found a few times. The rearrangement joins TRBV11-1 to TRBJ2-4; D is perhaps TRBD2 (5 bases). This CDR3 contains 15 residues. Trimming pared 3 bases from V and 4 bases from J, leaving 13 bases between. Germline V CDR1 and CDR2: SGHAT, FQDESV (reference sequence). The CDR3 DNA sequence: TGTGCCAGCAGCTTCGCCGGGGAGACAAAAAACATTCAGTACTTC. Encoded protein: CASSFAGETKNIQYF.

This clonotype was observed a handful of times. The rearrangement joins TRBV28 to TRBJ2-5, with no clear D. Trimming pared 5 bases from V and 5 bases from J, leaving 3 bases between. The CDR3 sequence is 10 residues long. Germline V gives CDR1 MDHEN, CDR2 SYDVKM. This chain's CDR3 is CASSRETQYF. The CDR3 region has the DNA TGTGCCAGCAGTAGGGAGACCCAGTACTTC. The whole variable domain, filled in from reference TRBV28 and TRBJ2-5, reads DVKVTQSSRYLVKRTGEKVFLECVQDMDHENMFWYRQDPGLGLRLIYFSYDVKMKEKGDIPEGYSVSREKKERFSLILESASTNQTSMYLCASSRETQYFGPGTRLLVL.

This clonotype was found a few times. The chain has TRBV12-3 or TRBV12-4 and TRBJ2-7; no definite D call. The V gene lost 5 bases and the J gene lost 2 bases, with 16 bases spanning the gap. The CDR3 sequence is 15 residues long. The CDR3 sequence is CASSPFRRFPYEQYF. CDR3 nucleotide sequence: TGTGCCAGCAGTCCCTTCCGAAGATTTCCCTACGAGCAGTACTTC.

This chain uses TRBV7-2 with TRBJ2-3; D remains unclear. Germline assignment: CDR1 SGHTA and CDR2 FQGNSA. The V end lost 4 bases, the J end lost 0 bases, and 17 bases lay between the germline ends. The CDR3 is 17 residues long. CDR3 in DNA: TGTGCCAGCAGCTCAGAAGTTTGGTTAACTAGCACAGATACGCAGTATTTT. Amino acids: CASSSEVWLTSTDTQYF.

The chain links TRBV29-1 to TRBJ1-1, with TRBD1 as a possible D gene (6 bases). The CDR3 is 12 amino acids. Trimming took off 6 bases at V and 4 bases at J, with 12 bases between the two ends. Germline values: CDR1 SQVTM, CDR2 ANQGSEA. CDR3 sequence reads: CSVATGSTEAFF. CDR3 nucleotides: TGCAGCGTCGCCACAGGGAGCACTGAAGCTTTCTTT.

The chain has TRBV4-3 and TRBJ1-1, with TRBD1 matching over 7 bases. From germline, CDR1 is LGHNA and CDR2 YSLEER. The CDR3 length is 15 residues. J gave up 1 base and V 5 bases, and 7 bases lay outside the gene matches. This CDR3 reads CASSDTGAGNTEAFF. The DNA for the CDR3 is TGCGCCAGCAGCGACACAGGGGCGGGGAACACTGAAGCTTTCTTT.

This clonotype appeared a few times. V usage is TRBV7-8 and J usage is TRBJ1-5; TRBD1 matches at 8 bases. The germline CDR1 and CDR2 sequences are SGHVS and FQNEAQ. The CDR3 consists of 18 residues. V was pared by 5 bases and J by 0 bases, with 12 bases of the junction left unmatched. The CDR3 sequence: CASSPRQGLPYSNQPQHF. CDR3 nucleotide sequence: TGTGCCAGCAGCCCCAGACAGGGGCTGCCGTATAGCAATCAGCCCCAGCATTTT. The full variable domain, in which reference TRBV7-8 and TRBJ1-5 provide the parts outside the CDR3, is GAGVSQSPRYKVAKRGQDVALRCDPISGHVSLFWYQQALGQGPEFLTYFQNEAQLDKSGLPSDRFFAERPEGSVSTLKIQRTQQEDSAVYLCASSPRQGLPYSNQPQHFGDGTRLSIL.